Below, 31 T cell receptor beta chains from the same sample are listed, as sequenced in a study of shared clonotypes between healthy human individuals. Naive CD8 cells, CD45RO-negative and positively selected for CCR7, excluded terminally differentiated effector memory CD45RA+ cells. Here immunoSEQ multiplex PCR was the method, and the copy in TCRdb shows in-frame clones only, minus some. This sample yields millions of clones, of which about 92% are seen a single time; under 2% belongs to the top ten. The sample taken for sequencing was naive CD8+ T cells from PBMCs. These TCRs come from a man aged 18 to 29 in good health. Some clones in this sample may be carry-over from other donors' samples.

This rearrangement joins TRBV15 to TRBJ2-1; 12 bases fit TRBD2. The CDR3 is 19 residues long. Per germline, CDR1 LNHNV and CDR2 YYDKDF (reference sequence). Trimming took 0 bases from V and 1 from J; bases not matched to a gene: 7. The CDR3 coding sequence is TGTGCCACCAGCAGAGAGAGACTAGCGGGAGTAGGGTCCTACAATGAGCAGTTCTTC. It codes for CATSRERLAGVGSYNEQFF. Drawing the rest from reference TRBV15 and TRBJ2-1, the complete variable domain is DAMVIQNPRYQVTQFGKPVTLSCSQTLNHNVMYWYQQKSSQAPKLLFHYYDKDFNNEADTPDNFQSRRPNTSFCFLDIRSPGLGDTAMYLCATSRERLAGVGSYNEQFFGPGTRLTVL.

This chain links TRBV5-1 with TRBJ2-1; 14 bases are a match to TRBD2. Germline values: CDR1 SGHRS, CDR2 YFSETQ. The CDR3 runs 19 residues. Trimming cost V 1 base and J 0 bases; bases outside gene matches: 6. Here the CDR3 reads CASSLMTSGRESSYNEQFF. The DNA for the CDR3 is TGCGCCAGCAGCTTGATGACTAGCGGGAGGGAAAGCTCCTACAATGAGCAGTTCTTC.

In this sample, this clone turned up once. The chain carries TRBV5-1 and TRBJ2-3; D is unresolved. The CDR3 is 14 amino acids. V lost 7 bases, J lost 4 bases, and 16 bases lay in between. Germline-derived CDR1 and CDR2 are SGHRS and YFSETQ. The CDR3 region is CASYYERSSDTQYF. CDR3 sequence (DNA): TGCGCCAGCTACTACGAGAGGAGTTCAGATACGCAGTATTTT. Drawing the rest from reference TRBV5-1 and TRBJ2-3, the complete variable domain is KAGVTQTPRYLIKTRGQQVTLSCSPISGHRSVSWYQQTPGQGLQFLFEYFSETQRNKGNFPGRFSGRQFSNSRSEMNVSTLELGDSALYLCASYYERSSDTQYFGPGTRLTVL.

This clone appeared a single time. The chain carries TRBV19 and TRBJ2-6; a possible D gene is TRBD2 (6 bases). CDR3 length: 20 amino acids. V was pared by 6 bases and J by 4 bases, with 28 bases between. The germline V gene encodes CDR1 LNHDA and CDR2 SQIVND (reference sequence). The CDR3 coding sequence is TGTGCCAGTAGCCTCCATCATGGAGGGTCCCGCAGGTCCGGGGCCAACGTCCTGACTTTC. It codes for CASSLHHGGSRRSGANVLTF.

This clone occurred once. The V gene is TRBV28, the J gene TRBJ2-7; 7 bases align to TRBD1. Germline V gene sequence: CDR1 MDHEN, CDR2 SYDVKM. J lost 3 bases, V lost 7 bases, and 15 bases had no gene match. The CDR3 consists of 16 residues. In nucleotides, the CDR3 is TGTGCCAGCATCGATTCTCGGACAGGTTCATTCTACGAGCAGTACTTC. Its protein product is CASIDSRTGSFYEQYF.

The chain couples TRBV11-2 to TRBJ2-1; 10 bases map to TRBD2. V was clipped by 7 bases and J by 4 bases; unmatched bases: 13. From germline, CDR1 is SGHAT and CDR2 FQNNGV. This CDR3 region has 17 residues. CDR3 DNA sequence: TGTGCCAGCACCAAAGATTTCGGACTAGCGGTATACAATGAGCAGTTCTTC. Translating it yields CASTKDFGLAVYNEQFF.

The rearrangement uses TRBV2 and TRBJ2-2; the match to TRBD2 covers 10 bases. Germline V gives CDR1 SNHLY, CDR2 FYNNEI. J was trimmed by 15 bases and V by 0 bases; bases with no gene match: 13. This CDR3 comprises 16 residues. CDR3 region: CASSEARTSGTGDVFF. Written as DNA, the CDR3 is TGTGCCAGCAGTGAAGCAAGGACTAGCGGCACCGGGGATGTGTTTTTT. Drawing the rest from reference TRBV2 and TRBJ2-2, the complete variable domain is EPEVTQTPSHQVTQMGQEVILRCVPISNHLYFYWYRQILGQKVEFLVSFYNNEISEKSEIFDDQFSVERPDGSNFTLKIRSTKLEDSAMYFCASSEARTSGTGDVFFGEGSRLTVL.

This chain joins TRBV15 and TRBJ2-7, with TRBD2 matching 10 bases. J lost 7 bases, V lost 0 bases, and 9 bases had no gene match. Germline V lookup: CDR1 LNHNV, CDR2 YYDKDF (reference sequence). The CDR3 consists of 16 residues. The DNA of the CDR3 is TGTGCCACCAGCAGAGATGCGGCTAGCGGGAGCAGAGAGCAGTACTTC. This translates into CATSRDAASGSREQYF.

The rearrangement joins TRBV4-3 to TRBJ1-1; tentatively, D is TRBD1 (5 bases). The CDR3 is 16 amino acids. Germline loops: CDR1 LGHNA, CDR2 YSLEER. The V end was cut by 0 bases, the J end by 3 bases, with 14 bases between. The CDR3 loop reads CASSQDLVRTHTEAFF. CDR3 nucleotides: TGCGCCAGCAGCCAAGATCTAGTGCGGACACACACTGAAGCTTTCTTT.

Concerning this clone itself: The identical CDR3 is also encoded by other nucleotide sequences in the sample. CDR3 protein: CASSLGTSGRNEQFF. The CDR3 DNA reads TGTGCCAGCAGCTTAGGGACTAGCGGGAGGAATGAGCAGTTCTTC. The chain uses TRBV7-9 and TRBJ2-1; 14 nucleotides align to TRBD2. V lost 1 base, J lost 7 bases, and 0 bases stayed unmatched. The CDR3 is 15 amino acids. CDR1 is SEHNR and CDR2 is FQNEAQ in the germline V gene (reference sequence).

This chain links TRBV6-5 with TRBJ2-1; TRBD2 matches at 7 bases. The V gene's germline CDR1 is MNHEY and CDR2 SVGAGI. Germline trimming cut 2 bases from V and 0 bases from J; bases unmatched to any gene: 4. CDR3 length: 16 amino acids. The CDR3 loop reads CASSYTSESSYNEQFF. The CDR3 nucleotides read TGTGCCAGCAGTTACACTAGCGAAAGCTCCTACAATGAGCAGTTCTTC.

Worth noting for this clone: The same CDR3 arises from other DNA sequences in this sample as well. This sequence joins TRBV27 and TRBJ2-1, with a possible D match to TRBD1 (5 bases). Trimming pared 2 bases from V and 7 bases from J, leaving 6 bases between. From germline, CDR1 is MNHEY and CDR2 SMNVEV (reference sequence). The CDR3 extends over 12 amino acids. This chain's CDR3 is CASSLRGNEQFF. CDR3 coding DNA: TGTGCCAGCAGTTTAAGGGGAAATGAGCAGTTCTTC.

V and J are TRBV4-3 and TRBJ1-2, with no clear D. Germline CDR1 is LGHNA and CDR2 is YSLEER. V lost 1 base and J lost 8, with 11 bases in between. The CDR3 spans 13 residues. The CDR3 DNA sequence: TGCGCCAGCAGCCAAGGACCTACGTGGGGCTACACCTTC. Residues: CASSQGPTWGYTF.

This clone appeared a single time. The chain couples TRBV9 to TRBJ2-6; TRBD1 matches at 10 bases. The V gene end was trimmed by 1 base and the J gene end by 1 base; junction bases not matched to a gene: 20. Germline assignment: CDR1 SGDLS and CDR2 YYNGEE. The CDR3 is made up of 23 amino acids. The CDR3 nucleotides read TGTGCCAGCAGCGTAAAAAACCTCACCGGTGGGGACAGGGGATTGTCTGGGGCCAACGTCCTGACTTTC. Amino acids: CASSVKNLTGGDRGLSGANVLTF.

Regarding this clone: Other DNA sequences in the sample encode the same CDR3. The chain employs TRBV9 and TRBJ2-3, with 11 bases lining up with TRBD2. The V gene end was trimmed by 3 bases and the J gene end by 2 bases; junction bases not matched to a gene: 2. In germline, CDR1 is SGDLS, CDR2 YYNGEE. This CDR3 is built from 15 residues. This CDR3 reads CASSASGRNTDTQYF. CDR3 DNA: TGTGCCAGCAGCGCTAGCGGGAGGAACACAGATACGCAGTATTTT.

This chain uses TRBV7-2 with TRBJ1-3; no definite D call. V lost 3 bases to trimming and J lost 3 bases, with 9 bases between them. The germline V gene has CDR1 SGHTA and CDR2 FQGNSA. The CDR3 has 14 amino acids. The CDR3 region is CASSFMGFGNTIYF. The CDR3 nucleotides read TGTGCCAGCAGCTTTATGGGGTTTGGAAACACCATATATTTT. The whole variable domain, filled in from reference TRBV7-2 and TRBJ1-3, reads GAGVSQSPSNKVTEKGKDVELRCDPISGHTALYWYRQSLGQGLEFLIYFQGNSAPDKSGLPSDRFSAERTGGSVSTLTIQRTQQEDSAVYLCASSFMGFGNTIYFGEGSWLTVV.

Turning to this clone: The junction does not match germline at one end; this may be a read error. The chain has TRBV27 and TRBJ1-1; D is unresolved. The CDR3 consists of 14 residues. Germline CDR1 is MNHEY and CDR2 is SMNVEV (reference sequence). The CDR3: CASSLFGRNPEAFF. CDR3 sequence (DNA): TGTGCCAGCAGTCTATTCGGACGGAACCCTGAAGCTTTCTTT.

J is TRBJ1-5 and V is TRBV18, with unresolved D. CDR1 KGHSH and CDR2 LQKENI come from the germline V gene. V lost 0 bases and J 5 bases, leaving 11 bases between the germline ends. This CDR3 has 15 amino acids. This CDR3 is CASSPPQARHQPQHF. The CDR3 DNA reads TGTGCCAGCTCACCACCCCAGGCGAGGCATCAGCCCCAGCATTTT.

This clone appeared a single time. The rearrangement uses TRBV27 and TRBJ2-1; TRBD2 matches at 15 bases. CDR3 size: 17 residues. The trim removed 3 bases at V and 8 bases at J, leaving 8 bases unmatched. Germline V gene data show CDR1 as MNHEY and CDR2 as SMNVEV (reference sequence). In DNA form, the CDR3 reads TGTGCCAGCAGTTTTCTTTCGGGACTAGCGGGAGGCCATGAGCAGTTCTTC. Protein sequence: CASSFLSGLAGGHEQFF.

This CDR3 is CASKYNLGQKGAFF. The CDR3, as DNA: TGTGCCAGCAAATACAACCTCGGACAGAAAGGAGCTTTCTTT. The chain combines TRBV27 with TRBJ1-1; TRBD1 is a possible D gene (6 bases). Per the germline V gene, CDR1 is MNHEY and CDR2 is SMNVEV (reference sequence). V lost 7 bases, J lost 10 bases, and 22 bases lay in between. The CDR3 sequence is 14 residues long.

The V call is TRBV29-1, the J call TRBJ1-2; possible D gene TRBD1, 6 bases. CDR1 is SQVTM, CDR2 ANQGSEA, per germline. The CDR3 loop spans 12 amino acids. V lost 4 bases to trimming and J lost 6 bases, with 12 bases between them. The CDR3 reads CSVVVQGHGYTF. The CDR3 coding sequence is TGCAGCGTTGTGGTGCAGGGGCATGGCTACACCTTC.

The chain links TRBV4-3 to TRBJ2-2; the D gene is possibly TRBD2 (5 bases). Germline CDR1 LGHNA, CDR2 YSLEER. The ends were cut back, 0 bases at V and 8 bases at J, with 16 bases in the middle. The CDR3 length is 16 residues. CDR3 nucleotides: TGCGCCAGCAGCCAAGATGGTGGAGGAGTGTCGGGGGAGCTGTTTTTT. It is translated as CASSQDGGGVSGELFF.

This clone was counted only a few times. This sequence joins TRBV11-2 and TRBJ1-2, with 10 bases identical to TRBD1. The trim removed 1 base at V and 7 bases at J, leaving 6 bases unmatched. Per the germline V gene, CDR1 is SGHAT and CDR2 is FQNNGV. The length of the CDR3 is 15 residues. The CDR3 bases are TGTGCCAGCAGCTTAGGGGCCGGGACAGGGGTTGGCTACACCTTC. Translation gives CASSLGAGTGVGYTF.

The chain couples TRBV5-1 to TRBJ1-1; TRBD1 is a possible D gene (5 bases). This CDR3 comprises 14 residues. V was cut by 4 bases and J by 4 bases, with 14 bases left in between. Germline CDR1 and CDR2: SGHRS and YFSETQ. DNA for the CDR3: TGCGCCAGCAGCCCGGACGGGGCAGTCACTGAAGCTTTCTTT. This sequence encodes CASSPDGAVTEAFF.

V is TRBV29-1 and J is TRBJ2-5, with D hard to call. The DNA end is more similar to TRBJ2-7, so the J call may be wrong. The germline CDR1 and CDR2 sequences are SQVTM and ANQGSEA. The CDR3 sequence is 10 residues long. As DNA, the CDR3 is TGCAGCGTTGTGGTCTACGAGCAGTACTTC. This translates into CSVVVYEQYF.

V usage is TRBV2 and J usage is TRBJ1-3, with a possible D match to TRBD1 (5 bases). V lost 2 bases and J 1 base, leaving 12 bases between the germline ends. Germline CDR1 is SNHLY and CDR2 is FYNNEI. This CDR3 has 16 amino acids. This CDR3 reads CASSENVRVSGNTIYF. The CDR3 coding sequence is TGTGCCAGCAGTGAAAATGTCAGGGTTTCTGGAAACACCATATATTTT.

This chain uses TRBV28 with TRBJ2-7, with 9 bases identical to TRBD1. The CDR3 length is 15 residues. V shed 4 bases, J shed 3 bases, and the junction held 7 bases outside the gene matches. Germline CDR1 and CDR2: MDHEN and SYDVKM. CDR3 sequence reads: CASSSRDRASYEQYF. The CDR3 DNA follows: TGTGCCAGCAGTTCGCGGGACAGGGCTAGCTACGAGCAGTACTTC.

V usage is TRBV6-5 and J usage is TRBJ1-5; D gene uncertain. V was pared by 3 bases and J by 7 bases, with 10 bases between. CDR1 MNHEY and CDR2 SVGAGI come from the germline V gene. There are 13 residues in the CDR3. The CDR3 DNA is TGTGCCAGCAGTTATGGAGCGAGGCAGCCCCAGCATTTT. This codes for CASSYGARQPQHF.

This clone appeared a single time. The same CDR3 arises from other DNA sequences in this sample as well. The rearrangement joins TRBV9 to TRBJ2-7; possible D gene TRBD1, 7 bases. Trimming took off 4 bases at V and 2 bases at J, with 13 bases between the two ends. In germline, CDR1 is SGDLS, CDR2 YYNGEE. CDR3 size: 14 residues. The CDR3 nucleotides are TGTGCCAGCAGCCCGGGGGACAGAACCTACGAGCAGTACTTC. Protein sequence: CASSPGDRTYEQYF.

In DNA, the CDR3 is TGTGCTAGTGGTTTAGCGGGACAGGGTTTGGACGTCCTGACTTTC. This encodes CASGLAGQGLDVLTF. This rearrangement joins TRBV12-5 to TRBJ2-6, with TRBD1 matching 9 bases. Germline CDR1 is LGHNT and CDR2 is FRNRAP. This CDR3 is built from 15 residues. V dropped 3 bases and J dropped 11; count of bases not matched to a gene: 8.

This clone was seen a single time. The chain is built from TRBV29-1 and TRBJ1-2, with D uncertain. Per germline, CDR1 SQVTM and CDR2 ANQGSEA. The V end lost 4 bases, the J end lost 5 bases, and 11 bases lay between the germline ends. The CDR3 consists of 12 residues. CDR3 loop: CSVVSRLYGYTF. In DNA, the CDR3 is TGCAGCGTTGTAAGCCGGCTTTATGGCTACACCTTC.